One sample yielded the 17 T cell receptor beta chains listed below, sequenced in a study of T cells in localized non-small cell lung cancer. The method was immunoSEQ multiplex PCR; TCRdb's version includes in-frame clones alone and lacks a portion of them. The sample holds about 78,000 clones, approximately 85% seen once. This sample comprised peripheral blood, obtained before any cancer treatment. The source is a man between 40 and 70 years old with stage I lung adenocarcinoma.

This chain connects TRBV7-9 to TRBJ2-2, with D unclear. With 6 bases removed from V and 3 bases from J, the gap between germline ends came to 5 bases. Germline loops: CDR1 SEHNR, CDR2 FQNEAQ (reference sequence). CDR3 length equals 12 residues. DNA of the CDR3: TGTGCCAGCAGTCGTGACACCGGGGAGCTGTTTTTT. It translates to CASSRDTGELFF.

This clone was seen once. The chain employs TRBV5-6 and TRBJ1-3; TRBD1 is a possible D gene (5 bases). CDR1 is SGHDT, CDR2 YYEEEE, per germline. The CDR3 length is 17 residues. With 0 bases removed from V and 0 bases from J, the gap between germline ends came to 13 bases. The CDR3 region is CASSLVQGPRSGNTIYF. CDR3 in DNA: TGTGCCAGCAGCTTGGTTCAGGGTCCCCGCTCTGGAAACACCATATATTTT. The full variable domain, its missing parts supplied by reference TRBV5-6 and TRBJ1-3, is DAGVTQSPTHLIKTRGQQVTLRCSPKSGHDTVSWYQQALGQGPQFIFQYYEEEERQRGNFPDRFSGHQFPNYSSELNVNALLLGDSALYLCASSLVQGPRSGNTIYFGEGSWLTVV.

This clone was recorded only once. The rearrangement joins TRBV6-4 to TRBJ2-3; 12 bases fit TRBD2. Trimming at V came to 6 bases and at J to 6 bases, leaving 7 bases not matched to a gene. This CDR3 has 15 residues. Germline V gives CDR1 MRHNA, CDR2 SNTAGT. The CDR3 DNA reads as TGTGCCAGCAGGGCCGGGACTAGCGGGCTGGATACGCAGTATTTT. Its translation: CASRAGTSGLDTQYF.

The V call is TRBV10-3, the J call TRBJ1-3, with D hard to call. Germline assignment: CDR1 ENHRY and CDR2 SYGVKD. This CDR3 has 14 amino acids. The ends were cut back, 6 bases at V and 8 bases at J, with 17 bases in the middle. CDR3 protein: CAIRKEGSGDTIYF. CDR3 in DNA: TGTGCCATCAGGAAAGAGGGCTCCGGGGACACCATATATTTT.

V gene TRBV11-2 combines with J gene TRBJ2-7, with 8 positions matching TRBD2. J gave up 2 bases and V 3 bases, and 6 bases lay outside the gene matches. CDR1 is SGHAT and CDR2 is FQNNGV in the germline V gene. The CDR3 runs to 15 residues. The CDR3 nucleotides are TGTGCCAGCAGCTTGCTAGCGGGTGGGACCTACGAGCAGTACTTC. Protein sequence: CASSLLAGGTYEQYF.

CDR3 sequence: CASSPTSGTAKNIQYF. Here the CDR3 DNA reads TGTGCCAGCAGCCCGACTAGCGGGACCGCCAAAAACATTCAGTACTTC. The chain uses TRBV4-2 and TRBJ2-4; 11 nucleotides match TRBD2. Trimming cost V 4 bases and J 1 base; bases outside gene matches: 3. From germline, CDR1 is LGHNA and CDR2 YNFKEQ. The length of the CDR3 is 16 residues.

The J gene is TRBJ2-5, the V gene TRBV19; a possible D gene is TRBD2 (5 bases). V shed 3 bases and J shed 7 bases, with 18 bases lying between them. Germline V gives CDR1 LNHDA, CDR2 SQIVND (reference sequence). The CDR3 is 15 residues long. CDR3 DNA sequence: TGTGCCAGTAGTATCGGGGTCGGCAGCACGGGGACCCAGTACTTC. As protein: CASSIGVGSTGTQYF.

DNA of the CDR3: TGTGCCAGCAGCTTAGCTATAGGCGGGCAGGGGATTCAGTACTTC. Protein: CASSLAIGGQGIQYF. J is TRBJ2-4 and V is TRBV7-2; possibly TRBD1 for D (6 bases). CDR3 size: 15 residues. Germline CDR1 SGHTA, CDR2 FQGNSA. The germline V and J ends were trimmed by 0 bases and 10 bases, with 16 bases remaining between them.

This clone showed up just a few times. The gene calls are TRBV10-1 and TRBJ1-5; D possibly corresponds to TRBD1 (5 bases). This CDR3 has 12 amino acids. The V and J ends lost 3 bases and 9 bases respectively, with 9 bases between them. In germline, CDR1 is WNHNN, CDR2 SYGVQD (reference sequence). The CDR3, as DNA: TGCGCCAGCAGTGATACGGGGACGCCCCAGCATTTT. It codes for CASSDTGTPQHF.

The chain combines TRBV6-4 with TRBJ2-2; perhaps TRBD2 as D (6 bases). This CDR3 is 17 amino acids long. CDR1 is MRHNA, CDR2 SNTAGT, per germline. Trimming took off 5 bases at V and 3 bases at J, with 19 bases between the two ends. DNA for the CDR3: TGTGCCAGCAGTCCCCTCGGGGGAGCCGCAGACACCGGGGAGCTGTTTTTT. Protein product: CASSPLGGAADTGELFF.

The chain recombines TRBV7-9 with TRBJ2-5, with D perhaps TRBD1 or TRBD2 (6 bases each). This CDR3 is built from 16 residues. The germline gives CDR1 SEHNR, CDR2 FQNEAQ (reference sequence). Trimming left V 3 bases short and J 1 base short, with 15 bases between. The CDR3 region has the DNA TGTGCCAGCAGCTTGACAGGAGGGCTGTCCCAAGAGACCCAGTACTTC. This gives the protein CASSLTGGLSQETQYF.

V gene TRBV5-5 combines with J gene TRBJ1-5, with 9 bases that match TRBD1. CDR1 SGHKS and CDR2 YYEKEE come from the germline V gene (reference sequence). J gave up 1 base and V 5 bases, and 7 bases lay outside the gene matches. The CDR3 length is 16 residues. DNA for the CDR3: TGTGCCAGCAGTCCCGGGACAGGGAGAAGCAATCAGCCCCAGCATTTT. Its translation is CASSPGTGRSNQPQHF.

The rearrangement links TRBV4-1 to TRBJ2-5; D uncertain. The V gene's germline CDR1 is MGHRA and CDR2 YSYEKL. With 1 base removed from V and 1 base from J, the gap between germline ends came to 4 bases. The CDR3 contains 13 residues. The CDR3 region has the DNA TGCGCCAGCAGCCAAGTTTCCCAAGAGACCCAGTACTTC. Encoded protein: CASSQVSQETQYF.

This chain joins TRBV11-2 and TRBJ2-1; D may be TRBD1 or TRBD2 (5 bases each). Trimming removed 1 base at V and 3 bases at J, with 10 bases between. The CDR3 has 15 residues. Per germline, CDR1 SGHAT and CDR2 FQNNGV. The CDR3: CASSLGGVIYNEQFF. CDR3 coding DNA: TGTGCCAGCAGCTTAGGAGGGGTAATCTACAATGAGCAGTTCTTC.

The count of this clone is one. Other DNA sequences in the sample encode the same CDR3. The V gene is TRBV18, the J gene TRBJ1-1; D gene unclear. CDR3 length: 11 amino acids. V shed 3 bases and J shed 5 bases, with 4 bases lying between them. Per the germline V gene, CDR1 is KGHSH and CDR2 is LQKENI. The CDR3 DNA reads as TGTGCCAGCTCACCTGGAACTGAAGCTTTCTTT. This sequence encodes CASSPGTEAFF.

The chain recombines TRBV7-9 with TRBJ2-2; 10 bases are shared with TRBD1. The V segment lost 5 bases and the J segment 5 bases; nucleotides outside the gene matches: 8. The CDR3 consists of 16 residues. Germline V gene data show CDR1 as SEHNR and CDR2 as FQNEAQ (reference sequence). CDR3 sequence: CASSRGTGAGTGELFF. CDR3 nucleotide sequence: TGTGCCAGCAGCCGCGGGACAGGGGCAGGAACCGGGGAGCTGTTTTTT.

The chain has TRBV4-1 and TRBJ1-3; D gene uncertain. CDR3 size: 13 residues. The germline V gene has CDR1 MGHRA and CDR2 YSYEKL. V gave up 0 bases and J gave up 11 bases, with 11 bases separating them. The CDR3 loop reads CASSQDLGNAIYF. The CDR3 DNA is TGCGCCAGCAGCCAAGATTTGGGGAACGCCATATATTTT.